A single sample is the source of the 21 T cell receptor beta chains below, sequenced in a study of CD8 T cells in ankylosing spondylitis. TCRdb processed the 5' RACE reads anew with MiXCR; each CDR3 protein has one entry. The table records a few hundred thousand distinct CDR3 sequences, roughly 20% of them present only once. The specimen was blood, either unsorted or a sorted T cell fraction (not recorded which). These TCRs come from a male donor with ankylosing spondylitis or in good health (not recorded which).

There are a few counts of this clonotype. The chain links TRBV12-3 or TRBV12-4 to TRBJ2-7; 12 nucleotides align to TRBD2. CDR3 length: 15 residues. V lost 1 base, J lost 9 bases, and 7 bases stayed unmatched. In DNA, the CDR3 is TGTGCCAGCAGTTTAGGTGGGCTAGCGGGGGGGCGGCAGTACGTC. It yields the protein CASSLGGLAGGRQYV.

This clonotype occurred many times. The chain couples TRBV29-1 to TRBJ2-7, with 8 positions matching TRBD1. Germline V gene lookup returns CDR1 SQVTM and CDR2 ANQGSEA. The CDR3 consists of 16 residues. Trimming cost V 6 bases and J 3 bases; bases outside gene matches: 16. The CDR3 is CSVTGTGPAGNYEQYV. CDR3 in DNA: TGCAGCGTCACGGGGACAGGCCCGGCCGGCAACTACGAGCAGTACGTC.

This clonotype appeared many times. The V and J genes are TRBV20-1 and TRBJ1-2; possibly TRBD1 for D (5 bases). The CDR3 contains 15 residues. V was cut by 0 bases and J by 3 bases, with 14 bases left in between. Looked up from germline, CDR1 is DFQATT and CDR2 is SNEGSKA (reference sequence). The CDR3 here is CSARDYIGGDYGYTF. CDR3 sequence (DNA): TGCAGTGCTAGAGATTACATCGGAGGGGACTATGGCTACACCTTC.

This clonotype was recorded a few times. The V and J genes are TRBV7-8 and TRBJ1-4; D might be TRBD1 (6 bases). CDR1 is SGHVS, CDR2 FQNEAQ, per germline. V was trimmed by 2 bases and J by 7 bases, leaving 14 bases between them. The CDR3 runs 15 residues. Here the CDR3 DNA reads TGTGCCAGCAGCTTAACAGGGATTATAGGTGAAAAACTGTTTTTT. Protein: CASSLTGIIGEKLFF.

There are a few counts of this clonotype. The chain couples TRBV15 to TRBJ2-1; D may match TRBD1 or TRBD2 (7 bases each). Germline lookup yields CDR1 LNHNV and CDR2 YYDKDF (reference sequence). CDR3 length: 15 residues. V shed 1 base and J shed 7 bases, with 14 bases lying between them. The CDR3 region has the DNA TGTGCCACCAGCAGAGGGAGGGGGCGGGGGAATGAGCAGTTCTTC. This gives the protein CATSRGRGRGNEQFF.

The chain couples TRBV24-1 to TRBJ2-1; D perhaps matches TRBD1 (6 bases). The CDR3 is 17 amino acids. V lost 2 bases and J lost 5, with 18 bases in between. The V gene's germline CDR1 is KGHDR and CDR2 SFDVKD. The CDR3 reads CATSDSITGTVHNEQFF. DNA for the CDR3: TGTGCCACCAGTGATTCAATCACAGGGACGGTCCACAATGAGCAGTTCTTC.

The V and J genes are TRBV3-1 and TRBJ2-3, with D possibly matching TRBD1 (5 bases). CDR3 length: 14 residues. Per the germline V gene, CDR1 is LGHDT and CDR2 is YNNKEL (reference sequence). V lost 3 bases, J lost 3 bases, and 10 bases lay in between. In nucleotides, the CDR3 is TGTGCCAGCAGCCAGGGGCCGGAGACAGATACGCAGTATTTT. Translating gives CASSQGPETDTQYF.

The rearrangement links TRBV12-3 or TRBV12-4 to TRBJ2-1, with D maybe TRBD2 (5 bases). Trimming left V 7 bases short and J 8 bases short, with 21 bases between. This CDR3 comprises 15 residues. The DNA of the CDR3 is TGTGCCAGCATCCTCCGTGGGTCTAGCACTGATGAGCAGTTCTTC. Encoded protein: CASILRGSSTDEQFF.

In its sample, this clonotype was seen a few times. In nucleotides, the CDR3 is TGTGCCAGCAGCTTGGAACGGGTCATTGGCTATGGCTACACCTTC. This encodes CASSLERVIGYGYTF. This chain joins TRBV5-5 and TRBJ1-2; D remains unclear. Germline V gives CDR1 SGHKS, CDR2 YYEKEE (reference sequence). Trimming shortened V by 0 bases and J by 4 bases, and 13 bases separated the two germline ends. This CDR3 region has 15 residues.

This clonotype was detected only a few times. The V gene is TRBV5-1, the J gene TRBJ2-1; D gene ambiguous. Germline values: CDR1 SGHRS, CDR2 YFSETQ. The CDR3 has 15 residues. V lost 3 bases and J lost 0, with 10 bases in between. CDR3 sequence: CASSWTDGSYNEQFF. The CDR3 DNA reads TGCGCCAGCAGCTGGACCGACGGCTCCTACAATGAGCAGTTCTTC.

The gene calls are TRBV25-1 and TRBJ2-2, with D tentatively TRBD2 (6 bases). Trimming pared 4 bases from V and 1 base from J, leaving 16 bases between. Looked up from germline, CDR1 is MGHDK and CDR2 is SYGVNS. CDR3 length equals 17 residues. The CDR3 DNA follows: TGTGCCAGCAGTGCCCCCCGGGTAGCGGTGAACACCGGGGAGCTGTTTTTT. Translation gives CASSAPRVAVNTGELFF.

The CDR3 here is CASSLVKGADTQYF. DNA of the CDR3: TGTGCCAGCAGCTTAGTTAAGGGGGCAGATACGCAGTATTTT. The chain employs TRBV6-5 and TRBJ2-3; D is perhaps TRBD1 (6 bases). Germline-derived CDR1 and CDR2 are MNHEY and SVGAGI. This CDR3 region has 14 residues. The V gene lost 6 bases and the J gene lost 4 bases, with 14 bases spanning the gap.

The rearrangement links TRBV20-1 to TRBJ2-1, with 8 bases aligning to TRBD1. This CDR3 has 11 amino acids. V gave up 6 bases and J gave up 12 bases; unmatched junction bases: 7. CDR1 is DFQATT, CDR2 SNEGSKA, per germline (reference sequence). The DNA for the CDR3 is TGCAGTGCACCAGACAGGGGTTCGCAGTTCTTC. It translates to CSAPDRGSQFF.

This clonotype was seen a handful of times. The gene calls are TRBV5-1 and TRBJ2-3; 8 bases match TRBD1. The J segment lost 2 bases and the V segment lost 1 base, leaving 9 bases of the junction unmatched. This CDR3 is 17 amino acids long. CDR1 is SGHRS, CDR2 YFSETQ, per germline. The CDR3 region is CASSLSGTGPSTDTQYF. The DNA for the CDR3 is TGCGCCAGCAGCTTGTCCGGGACAGGACCCTCCACAGATACGCAGTATTTT.

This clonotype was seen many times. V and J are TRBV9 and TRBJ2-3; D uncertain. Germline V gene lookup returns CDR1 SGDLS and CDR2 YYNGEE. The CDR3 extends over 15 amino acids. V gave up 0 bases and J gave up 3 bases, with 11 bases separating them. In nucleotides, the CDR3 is TGTGCCAGCAGCGTAGCTAACTTACTAACAGATACGCAGTATTTT. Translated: CASSVANLLTDTQYF. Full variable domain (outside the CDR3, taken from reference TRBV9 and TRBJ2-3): DSGVTQTPKHLITATGQRVTLRCSPRSGDLSVYWYQQSLDQGLQFLIQYYNGEERAKGNILERFSAQQFPDLHSELNLSSLELGDSALYFCASSVANLLTDTQYFGPGTRLTVL.

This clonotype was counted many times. The DNA for the CDR3 is TGCGCCAGCAGCTTGGAGGGACAGTCCTACGAGCAGTACGTC. As protein: CASSLEGQSYEQYV. The chain employs TRBV5-1 and TRBJ2-7; 7 nucleotides match TRBD1. Germline CDR1 SGHRS, CDR2 YFSETQ. J gave up 1 base and V 0 bases, and 1 base lay outside the gene matches. The CDR3 runs 14 residues.

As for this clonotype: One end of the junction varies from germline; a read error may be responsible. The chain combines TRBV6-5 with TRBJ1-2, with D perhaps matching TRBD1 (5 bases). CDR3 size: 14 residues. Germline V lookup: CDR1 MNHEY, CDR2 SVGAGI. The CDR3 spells CASCYSRANYGYTF. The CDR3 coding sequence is TGTGCCAGCTGTTACTCCAGGGCTAACTATGGCTACACCTTC.

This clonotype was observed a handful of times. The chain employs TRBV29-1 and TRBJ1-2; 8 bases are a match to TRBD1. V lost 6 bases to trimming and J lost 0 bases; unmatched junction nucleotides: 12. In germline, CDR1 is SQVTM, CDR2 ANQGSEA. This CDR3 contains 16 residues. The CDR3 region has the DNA TGCAGCGTCTATCACGGAAACAGGGGGTCTAACTATGGCTACACCTTC. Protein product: CSVYHGNRGSNYGYTF.

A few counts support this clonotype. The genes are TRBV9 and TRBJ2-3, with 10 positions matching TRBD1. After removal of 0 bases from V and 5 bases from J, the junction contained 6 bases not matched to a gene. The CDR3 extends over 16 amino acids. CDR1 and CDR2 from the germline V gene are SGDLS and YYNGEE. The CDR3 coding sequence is TGTGCCAGCAGCGTAGCTGGGGGACAGGGGTTAGATACGCAGTATTTT. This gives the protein CASSVAGGQGLDTQYF.

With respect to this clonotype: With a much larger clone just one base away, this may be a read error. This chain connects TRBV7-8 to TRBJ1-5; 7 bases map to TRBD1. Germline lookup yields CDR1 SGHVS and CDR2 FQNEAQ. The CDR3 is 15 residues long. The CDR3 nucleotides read TGTGCCAGCAGCTGGGAGGGGGCCTTAAATCAGCTCCAGCATTTT. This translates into CASSWEGALNQLQHF.

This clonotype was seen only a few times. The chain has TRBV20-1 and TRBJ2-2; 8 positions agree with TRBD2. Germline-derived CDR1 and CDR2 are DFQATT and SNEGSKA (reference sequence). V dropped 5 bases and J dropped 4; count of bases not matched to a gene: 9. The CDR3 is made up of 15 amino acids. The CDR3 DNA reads TGCAGTGCTGGTGGCGGGAGGTCAGTCACCGGGGAGCTGTTTTTT. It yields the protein CSAGGGRSVTGELFF.